This paragraph reports one T cell receptor (beta chain). What it binds is unknown. The missing conserved phenylalanine or tryptophan at the end of this CDR3 makes a read error likely. Because the CDR3's place on the DNA is in doubt, the DNA is left out and the CDR3 is given as listed by TCRdb. CDR1 and CDR2 (germline): SGHTA, FQGNSA. Including both end residues, the CDR3 is 14 amino acids long. CDR3 and TCR beta VDJ profiling relied on genomic DNA as the template. Each CDR3 protein is one row after TCRdb ran MiXCR on the reads. Of 400,000 to 500,000 distinct CDR3 sequences listed, 65% to 80% are singletons. These data come from a study of CD8+CD57+ T cells in acquired aplastic anemia. Study background: Each DNA sample taken from sorted CD4+ and CD8+ cells came to about 3 ug on average.

Study observations and caveats: Overlap between patients and controls comprised roughly 28 CD8+ CDR3 sequences.

The clonotype was recovered from a human donor in good health, serving as a control. The sample taken for sequencing was sorted CD4+, CD8+, or CD8+CD57+ T cells (not recorded which) from PBMCs. The genes are TRBV7-2 and TRBJ2-7; the table assigns TRBD2, which was not confirmed against the DNA. The chain's CDR3 is CASSPAETEAFFGL.